Below, 15 T cell receptor beta chains from the same sample are listed, as sequenced in a study of control samples from healthy donors and cancer patients. Sequencing used immunoSEQ multiplex PCR; TCRdb keeps in-frame clones, though not all of them. Of a few hundred thousand clones listed, about 93% are singletons. The specimen sequenced was PBMCs. The source is a man between 40 and 49 years old with head and neck cancer.

CDR3 region: CAISKGQGMRNEQFF. The CDR3 DNA reads TGTGCCATCAGTAAGGGGCAGGGGATGCGAAATGAGCAGTTCTTC. The chain couples TRBV10-3 to TRBJ2-1; a possible D gene is TRBD1 (6 bases). CDR1 ENHRY and CDR2 SYGVKD come from the germline V gene. CDR3 size: 15 residues. With 5 bases removed from V and 7 bases from J, the gap between germline ends came to 18 bases.

The DNA for the CDR3 is TGTGCCAGCAGCTCCCCGACGGAATACTATCCCGATACGCAGTATTTT. This sequence encodes CASSSPTEYYPDTQYF. The chain couples TRBV7-2 to TRBJ2-3, with D unresolved. V lost 4 bases, J lost 6 bases, and 20 bases lay in between. CDR1 and CDR2 from the germline V gene are SGHTA and FQGNSA. The length of the CDR3 is 16 residues.

The V gene is TRBV3-1 (or the pseudogene TRBV3-2), the J gene TRBJ2-2; 7 nucleotides align to TRBD2. The V gene end was trimmed by 3 bases and the J gene end by 2 bases; junction bases not matched to a gene: 6. This CDR3 comprises 16 residues. Germline V CDR1 and CDR2: LGHDT, YNNKEL (reference sequence). The CDR3 bases are TGTGCCAGCAGCCATGGGGCTAGCGGCAACACCGGGGAGCTGTTTTTT. Its protein is CASSHGASGNTGELFF.

This chain links TRBV7-3 with TRBJ2-5; D uncertain. This CDR3 contains 13 residues. The V gene lost 2 bases and the J gene lost 3 bases, with 7 bases spanning the gap. In germline, CDR1 is SGHTA, CDR2 FQGTGA. This chain's CDR3 is CASSLDIEETQYF. The CDR3 bases are TGTGCCAGCAGCTTAGACATCGAAGAGACCCAGTACTTC.

V and J are TRBV5-4 and TRBJ2-7, with D tentatively TRBD2 (5 bases). CDR3 length: 16 amino acids. V lost 2 bases and J lost 0, with 15 bases in between. Germline CDR1 and CDR2: SGHNT and YYREEE (reference sequence). The CDR3 coding sequence is TGTGCCAGCAGCTTACGGGGTCGGTCCAGCTCCTACGAGCAGTACTTC. Its translation is CASSLRGRSSSYEQYF. The full variable domain, in which reference TRBV5-4 and TRBJ2-7 provide the parts outside the CDR3, is ETGVTQSPTHLIKTRGQQVTLRCSSQSGHNTVSWYQQALGQGPQFIFQYYREEENGRGNFPPRFSGLQFPNYSSELNVNALELDDSALYLCASSLRGRSSSYEQYFGPGTRLTVT.

The chain joins TRBV12-1 to TRBJ1-6; TRBD1 is the table's D call, not checked against the DNA. TRBV12-1 is termed a pseudogene. The CDR3 loop spans 16 amino acids. CDR3 bases: TGTGCCAGCAGCGAGGGACAGAGCTCCTATAATTCACCCCTCCACTTT. Residues: CASSEGQSSYNSPLHF.

This chain links TRBV9 with TRBJ2-1; 8 nucleotides align to TRBD1. The CDR3 runs to 14 residues. The V gene end was trimmed by 3 bases and the J gene end by 9 bases; junction bases not matched to a gene: 8. Germline V gives CDR1 SGDLS, CDR2 YYNGEE. CDR3 nucleotide sequence: TGTGCCAGCAGCGGGACAGGGAGTGGCGGTGAGCAGTTCTTC. Residues: CASSGTGSGGEQFF.

The V and J genes are TRBV6-5 and TRBJ1-5, with D perhaps matching TRBD1 (6 bases). The CDR3 is made up of 15 amino acids. V lost 5 bases, J lost 3 bases, and 14 bases lay in between. Germline values: CDR1 MNHEY, CDR2 SVGAGI. The CDR3 reads CASSRQDRNNQPQHF. In DNA, the CDR3 is TGTGCCAGCAGTCGGCAAGACAGGAACAATCAGCCCCAGCATTTT.

This chain joins TRBV11-2 and TRBJ2-1, with 14 bases lining up with TRBD2. The CDR3 totals 19 residues. Germline V gene sequence: CDR1 SGHAT, CDR2 FQNNGV. V dropped 5 bases and J dropped 7; count of bases not matched to a gene: 16. In DNA, the CDR3 is TGTGCCAGCAGCCCCGGTTGGGGGACTAGCGGGGGAGTAGTGAATGAGCAGTTCTTC. Translated, it gives CASSPGWGTSGGVVNEQFF.

This rearrangement joins TRBV13 to TRBJ2-7, with 11 positions matching TRBD2. The CDR3 is 16 residues long. From germline, CDR1 is PRHDT and CDR2 FYEKMQ (reference sequence). V was pared by 5 bases and J by 1 base, with 7 bases of the junction left unmatched. CDR3 loop: CASSLGLAGASYEQYF. The CDR3 DNA reads TGTGCCAGCAGCCTCGGACTAGCGGGTGCTTCCTACGAGCAGTACTTC. Combining the CDR3 with reference TRBV13 and TRBJ2-7 gives the whole variable domain AAGVIQSPRHLIKEKRETATLKCYPIPRHDTVYWYQQGPGQDPQFLISFYEKMQSDKGSIPDRFSAQQFSDYHSELNMSSLELGDSALYFCASSLGLAGASYEQYFGPGTRLTVT.

This clone showed up just once. The rearrangement links TRBV7-3 to TRBJ2-7; tentative D call: TRBD2 (6 bases). The CDR3 extends over 15 amino acids. Per the germline V gene, CDR1 is SGHTA and CDR2 is FQGTGA. V lost 5 bases, J lost 7 bases, and 21 bases lay in between. CDR3: CASSHSGSRAGEQYF. DNA for the CDR3: TGTGCCAGCAGCCACTCCGGGAGCAGGGCCGGGGAGCAGTACTTC.

J is TRBJ2-5 and V is TRBV2; D unclear. The CDR3 length is 13 residues. Between the trimmed V and J ends, which lost 1 base and 5 bases, there was a span of 8 bases. The germline gives CDR1 SNHLY, CDR2 FYNNEI. The CDR3 loop is CASSEVGSETQYF. CDR3 bases: TGTGCCAGCAGTGAAGTGGGATCGGAGACCCAGTACTTC.

CDR3 DNA: TGTGCCAGCAGCGGACCGGGGGGGGAGACCCAGTACTTC. Translated, it gives CASSGPGGETQYF. This chain connects TRBV28 to TRBJ2-5; 8 nucleotides match TRBD2. The V gene's germline CDR1 is MDHEN and CDR2 SYDVKM. The V segment lost 6 bases and the J segment 5 bases; nucleotides outside the gene matches: 5. This CDR3 region has 13 residues.

The chain carries TRBV7-2 and TRBJ2-7; D might be TRBD1 (5 bases). V was clipped by 3 bases and J by 3 bases, with 12 bases between them. The germline CDR1 and CDR2 sequences are SGHTA and FQGNSA. The length of the CDR3 is 14 residues. Here the CDR3 reads CASSFGQGGYEQYF. The CDR3 nucleotides are TGTGCCAGCAGCTTCGGTCAGGGTGGCTACGAGCAGTACTTC.

The V and J genes are TRBV19 and TRBJ2-2; D is uncertain. Per the germline V gene, CDR1 is LNHDA and CDR2 is SQIVND (reference sequence). The V end lost 3 bases, the J end lost 1 base, and 6 bases lay between the germline ends. The length of the CDR3 is 14 residues. Here the CDR3 reads CASSILWNTGELFF. Here the CDR3 DNA reads TGTGCCAGTAGTATTCTCTGGAACACCGGGGAGCTGTTTTTT.